Following are 11 T cell receptor beta chains from one sample sequenced in a study of blood T cells in healthy people across ages. Primed by a sample-barcoded 5' primer and a J-beta primer mix, a second PCR proceeded for about 6 to 11 cycles. TCRdb reprocessed the 5' RACE reads with MiXCR, giving one entry per CDR3 protein. The table lists about 800,000 distinct CDR3 sequences, roughly 46% of them singletons. The sequencing sample was made of blood. These receptors came from an elderly man in good health.

This sequence joins TRBV7-9 and TRBJ2-1; D gene unclear. The germline V gene encodes CDR1 SEHNR and CDR2 FQNEAQ (reference sequence). V was cut by 4 bases and J by 5 bases, with 24 bases left in between. CDR3 length equals 18 residues. Here the CDR3 reads CASSSNVGFGFNHNEQFF. Written as DNA, the CDR3 is TGTGCCAGCAGCTCTAATGTTGGCTTTGGTTTCAATCACAATGAGCAGTTCTTC.

This clonotype was detected only a few times. V usage is TRBV5-1 and J usage is TRBJ2-5; TRBD1 aligns across 9 bases. CDR1 is SGHRS and CDR2 is YFSETQ in the germline V gene. Trimming took 5 bases from V and 5 from J; bases not matched to a gene: 7. The CDR3 runs to 14 residues. This CDR3 is CASSRTGAGETQYF. CDR3 DNA sequence: TGCGCCAGCAGTCGGACAGGGGCAGGGGAGACCCAGTACTTC.

This clonotype occurred a few times. The rearrangement joins TRBV5-1 to TRBJ2-7; possible D gene TRBD1, 5 bases. Trimming took 2 bases from V and 6 from J, leaving 9 bases between them. Germline assignment: CDR1 SGHRS and CDR2 YFSETQ. This CDR3 has 12 amino acids. CDR3 DNA sequence: TGCGCCAGCAGCTTCCAGGGTAGCGAGCAGTACTTC. This gives the protein CASSFQGSEQYF.

This rearrangement joins TRBV4-1 to TRBJ2-3, with TRBD1 identical over 8 bases. In germline, CDR1 is MGHRA, CDR2 YSYEKL. CDR3 length: 14 residues. Trimming at V came to 3 bases and at J to 4 bases, leaving 3 bases not matched to a gene. This CDR3 is CASSQTGVPDTQYF. CDR3 DNA: TGCGCCAGCAGCCAGACAGGGGTTCCAGATACGCAGTATTTT.

This clonotype was counted many times. This chain links TRBV30 with TRBJ2-7, with 8 nucleotides matching TRBD2. Germline trimming cut 0 bases from V and 4 bases from J; bases unmatched to any gene: 5. CDR3 length: 14 amino acids. Germline loops: CDR1 GTSNPN, CDR2 SVGIG (reference sequence). Written as DNA, the CDR3 is TGTGCCTGGAGTGTTGCGGGAGGAGTATACGAGCAGTACTTC. Its protein product is CAWSVAGGVYEQYF. Supplemented by reference TRBV30 and TRBJ2-7, the full variable domain reads SQTIHQWPATLVQPVGSPLSLECTVEGTSNPNLYWYRQAAGRGLQLLFYSVGIGQISSEVPQNLSASRPQDRQFILSSKKLLLSDSGFYLCAWSVAGGVYEQYFGPGTRLTVT.

The chain carries TRBV28 and TRBJ2-5, with TRBD2 identical over 13 bases. J gave up 5 bases and V 4 bases, and 13 bases lay outside the gene matches. The CDR3 contains 18 residues. Per the germline V gene, CDR1 is MDHEN and CDR2 is SYDVKM. For the CDR3, the DNA is TGTGCCAGCAGTTCTCCACGGACTAGCGGGAGTAAAAGGGAGACCCAGTACTTC. Amino acid sequence: CASSSPRTSGSKRETQYF.

This clonotype appeared once. This sequence joins TRBV12-3 or TRBV12-4 and TRBJ2-1; TRBD2 agrees at 9 bases. The CDR3 length is 14 residues. The ends lost 6 bases at V and 12 bases at J; junction bases unmatched: 12. For the CDR3, the DNA is TGTGCCAGCAGCCCGGGGGCTAGCGGGGAAAGGCAGTTCTTC. Translating it yields CASSPGASGERQFF.

The chain is built from TRBV28 and TRBJ2-7, with 7 bases that match TRBD2. The CDR3 contains 15 residues. The junction had 6 bases not matched to a gene; V was cut back by 1 base and J by 3 bases. Germline V gives CDR1 MDHEN, CDR2 SYDVKM. The CDR3 sequence is CASSLYSAGVYEQYF. CDR3 DNA: TGTGCCAGCAGTTTATATTCTGCGGGAGTCTACGAGCAGTACTTC. The full variable domain, in which reference TRBV28 and TRBJ2-7 provide the parts outside the CDR3, is DVKVTQSSRYLVKRTGEKVFLECVQDMDHENMFWYRQDPGLGLRLIYFSYDVKMKEKGDIPEGYSVSREKKERFSLILESASTNQTSMYLCASSLYSAGVYEQYFGPGTRLTVT.

A remark on this clonotype: One end of the junction fails to match germline, which may point to a read error. The chain joins TRBV24-1 to TRBJ2-3; D might be TRBD1 or TRBD2, each matching 5 bases. The V gene's germline CDR1 is KGHDR and CDR2 SFDVKD. The length of the CDR3 is 17 residues. Here the CDR3 reads CATRDLEFPGRTDTQYF. The CDR3 coding sequence is TGTGCCACCAGGGATTTGGAGTTCCCGGGGCGCACAGATACGCAGTATTTT.

The chain links TRBV27 to TRBJ1-6; D remains unclear. Germline-derived CDR1 and CDR2 are MNHEY and SMNVEV (reference sequence). This CDR3 spans 13 amino acids. The V end was cut by 4 bases, the J end by 6 bases, with 7 bases between. The CDR3 here is CASSWSSNSPLHF. DNA of the CDR3: TGTGCCAGCAGTTGGTCCAGTAATTCACCCCTCCACTTT.

The chain recombines TRBV4-3 with TRBJ2-3, with 8 bases lining up with TRBD1. Germline-derived CDR1 and CDR2 are LGHNA and YSLEER. With V trimmed by 3 bases and J by 4 bases, 15 bases remained unmatched. The CDR3 is 18 amino acids. The CDR3 is CASSHEPPGQGVADTQYF. The CDR3 coding sequence is TGCGCCAGCAGCCACGAACCCCCTGGACAGGGAGTGGCAGATACGCAGTATTTT.